This TCR beta chain was sequenced during a study of T cells after yellow fever vaccination. Overall study results and limits: Sorting of memory subsets on day 0 yielded almost no detectable vaccine-responding clonotypes. The study re-detected most primary-vaccination clones after the booster (roughly 96% CD4, around 90% CD8).

V was trimmed by 1 base and J by 1 base, leaving 12 bases between them. Germline V gene lookup returns CDR1 LNHDA and CDR2 SQIVND (reference sequence). The CDR3 spans 16 residues. TCRdb reprocessed the 5' RACE reads via MiXCR and lists one record per CDR3 protein. The repertoire holds some 49,000 distinct CDR3 sequences, with around 6.8% as singletons. This rearrangement joins TRBV19 to TRBJ2-3, with D perhaps matching TRBD2 (6 bases). This clonotype was obtained from a young man who received the YFV17D yellow fever vaccine. Sequenced here: PBMCs, either bulk or a sorted T-cell subset (CD4+, CD8+, memory, or dextramer-sorted; not recorded which), sampled 45 days after the yellow fever booster vaccination. This chain's CDR3 is CASSIGTNKGTDTQYF. Here the CDR3 DNA reads TGTGCCAGTAGTATAGGGACTAATAAGGGCACAGATACGCAGTATTTT. Using reference TRBV19 and TRBJ2-3 for the parts outside the CDR3, the full variable domain is DGGITQSPKYLFRKEGQNVTLSCEQNLNHDAMYWYRQDPGQGLRLIYYSQIVNDFQKGDIAEGYSVSREKKESFPLTVTSAQKNPTAFYLCASSIGTNKGTDTQYFGPGTRLTVL.